Below are 8 T cell receptor beta chains sequenced from a single sample in a study of PD-1 blockade in classical Hodgkin lymphoma. Clones were read by immunoSEQ multiplex PCR, and TCRdb kept only the in-frame ones, dropping some. The sample shows 13,000 or so clones, about four fifths of them seen only once. Every patient was affected by relapse after autologous stem cell transplantation, while exposure to brentuximab vedotin was not uniform. This sample comprised peripheral blood mononuclear cells (PBMCs), obtained at baseline. The receptors shown here come from a human donor with classical Hodgkin lymphoma.

This chain connects TRBV18 to TRBJ2-7; TRBD2 is a possible D gene (5 bases). The CDR3 is made up of 15 amino acids. Trimming pared 3 bases from V and 0 bases from J, leaving 12 bases between. Germline-derived CDR1 and CDR2 are KGHSH and LQKENI. CDR3 amino acids: CASSPRPEVSYEQYF. CDR3 sequence (DNA): TGTGCCAGCTCACCTCGGCCGGAGGTCTCCTACGAGCAGTACTTC. The variable domain in full, completed from reference TRBV18 and TRBJ2-7, reads NAGVMQNPRHLVRRRGQEARLRCSPMKGHSHVYWYRQLPEEGLKFMVYLQKENIIDESGMPKERFSAEFPKEGPSILRIQQVVRGDSAAYFCASSPRPEVSYEQYFGPGTRLTVT.

The V and J genes are TRBV5-4 and TRBJ2-5, with D hard to call. The V and J ends lost 1 base and 2 bases respectively, with 12 bases between them. The CDR3 spans 15 residues. Per germline, CDR1 SGHNT and CDR2 YYREEE (reference sequence). The CDR3 bases are TGTGCCAGCAGCTTGAGGTCGCGTATGCAAGAGACCCAGTACTTC. Translated: CASSLRSRMQETQYF.

V gene TRBV27 combines with J gene TRBJ2-1; D is possibly TRBD1 or TRBD2 (5 bases each). With 4 bases removed from V and 3 bases from J, the gap between germline ends came to 10 bases. There are 14 residues in the CDR3. Germline V gene sequence: CDR1 MNHEY, CDR2 SMNVEV (reference sequence). CDR3 sequence (DNA): TGTGCCAGCAGTTACCGGGACGGCTACAATGAGCAGTTCTTC. Protein product: CASSYRDGYNEQFF.

The genes are TRBV6-1 and TRBJ2-2; the D is unclear. Between the trimmed V and J ends, which lost 1 base and 3 bases, there was a span of 3 bases. CDR3 length: 13 amino acids. Germline values: CDR1 MNHNS, CDR2 SASEGT. In nucleotides, the CDR3 is TGTGCCAGCAGTGAAGGGGACACCGGGGAGCTGTTTTTT. This encodes CASSEGDTGELFF.

The rearrangement uses TRBV5-8 and TRBJ2-2; D ambiguous. The V gene lost 6 bases and the J gene lost 6 bases, with 12 bases spanning the gap. Germline values: CDR1 SGHTS, CDR2 YDEGEE. The CDR3 is 13 amino acids. Here the CDR3 DNA reads TGTGCCAGCACCCTCACTCGGGCCGGGGAGCTGTTTTTT. This sequence encodes CASTLTRAGELFF. Full variable domain (remainder filled in from reference TRBV5-8 and TRBJ2-2): EAGVTQSPTHLIKTRGQQATLRCSPISGHTSVYWYQQALGLGLQFLLWYDEGEERNRGNFPPRFSGRQFPNYSSELNVNALELEDSALYLCASTLTRAGELFFGEGSRLTVL.

This clone occurred a few times. This chain connects TRBV28 to TRBJ2-7, with D possibly TRBD2 on 5 matching bases. Per germline, CDR1 MDHEN and CDR2 SYDVKM. The germline V and J ends were trimmed by 5 bases and 9 bases, with 14 bases remaining between them. This CDR3 spans 12 amino acids. This CDR3 is CASSPGKRRQYF. The DNA for the CDR3 is TGTGCCAGCAGTCCGGGTAAGCGGCGGCAGTACTTC.

The rearrangement joins TRBV2 to TRBJ2-5; TRBD1 matches at 11 bases. The J segment lost 4 bases and the V segment lost 4 bases, leaving 17 bases of the junction unmatched. Germline V lookup: CDR1 SNHLY, CDR2 FYNNEI. The CDR3 is 19 residues long. The CDR3 is CASSVVYVARTGGVETQYF. In nucleotides, the CDR3 is TGTGCCAGCAGTGTTGTTTACGTGGCTAGGACAGGGGGCGTAGAGACCCAGTACTTC.

This sequence joins TRBV4-1 and TRBJ1-2, with TRBD1 matching 7 bases. The CDR3 length is 15 residues. J was trimmed by 4 bases and V by 4 bases; bases with no gene match: 9. Germline V lookup: CDR1 MGHRA, CDR2 YSYEKL. The CDR3 bases are TGCGCCAGCAGCCCCACATCGGGACAGCTCTATGGCTACACCTTC. It is translated as CASSPTSGQLYGYTF.